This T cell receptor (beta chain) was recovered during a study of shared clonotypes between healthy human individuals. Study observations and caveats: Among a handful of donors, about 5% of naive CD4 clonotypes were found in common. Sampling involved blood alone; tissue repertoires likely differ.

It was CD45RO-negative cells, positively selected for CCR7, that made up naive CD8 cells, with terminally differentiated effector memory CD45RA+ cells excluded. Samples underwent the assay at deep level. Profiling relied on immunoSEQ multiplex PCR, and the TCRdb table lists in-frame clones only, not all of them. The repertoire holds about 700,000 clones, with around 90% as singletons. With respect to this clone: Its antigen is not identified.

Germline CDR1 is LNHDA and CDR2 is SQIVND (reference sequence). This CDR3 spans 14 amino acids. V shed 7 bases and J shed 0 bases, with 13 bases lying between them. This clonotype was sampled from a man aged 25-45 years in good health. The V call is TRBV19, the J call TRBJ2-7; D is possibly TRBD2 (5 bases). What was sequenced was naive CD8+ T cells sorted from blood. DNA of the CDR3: TGTGCCAGTAAAAGGGCTGACTACTCCTACGAGCAGTACTTC. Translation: CASKRADYSYEQYF.